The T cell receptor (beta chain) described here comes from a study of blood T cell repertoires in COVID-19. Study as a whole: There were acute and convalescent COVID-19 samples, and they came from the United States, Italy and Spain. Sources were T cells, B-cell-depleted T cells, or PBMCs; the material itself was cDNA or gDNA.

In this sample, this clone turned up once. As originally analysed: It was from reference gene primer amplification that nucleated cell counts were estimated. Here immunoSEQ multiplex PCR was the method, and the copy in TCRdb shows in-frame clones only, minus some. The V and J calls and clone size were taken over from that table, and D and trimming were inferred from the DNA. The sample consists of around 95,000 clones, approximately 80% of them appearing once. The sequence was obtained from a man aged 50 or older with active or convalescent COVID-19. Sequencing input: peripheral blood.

The chain's CDR3 is CASTPSAGGPNEQFF. Here the CDR3 DNA reads TGTGCCAGCACCCCGTCGGCGGGAGGGCCGAATGAGCAGTTCTTC. The genes are TRBV27 and TRBJ2-1, with 9 bases aligning to TRBD2. Germline CDR1 is MNHEY and CDR2 is SMNVEV (reference sequence). The CDR3 sequence is 15 residues long. V lost 7 bases to trimming and J lost 7 bases; unmatched junction nucleotides: 11.